Shown below are 32 T cell receptor beta chains from a single sample sequenced in a study of blood T cells in healthy people across ages. It was with a sample-barcoded 5' primer and a J-beta primer mix that a second PCR of roughly 6 to 12 cycles was run. Each CDR3 protein is one row after TCRdb ran MiXCR on the 5' RACE reads. This table has 1.5 million to 1.9 million distinct CDR3 sequences, roughly 43% appearing once. The material sequenced was blood. The source of these receptors is a woman aged 18-29 years in good health.

In this sample, this clonotype turned up a few times. The rearrangement joins TRBV28 to TRBJ2-1; D gene ambiguous. Germline V gene lookup returns CDR1 MDHEN and CDR2 SYDVKM. V lost 6 bases to trimming and J lost 8 bases, with 8 bases between them. The length of the CDR3 is 11 residues. The DNA for the CDR3 is TGTGCCAGCAGCCCCATCGATGAGCAGTTCTTC. It is translated as CASSPIDEQFF.

This chain's CDR3 is CASSLNAVVDTEAFF. CDR3 nucleotides: TGCGCCAGCAGCTTAAATGCCGTTGTGGACACTGAAGCTTTCTTT. The V and J genes are TRBV5-1 and TRBJ1-1; D not resolved. Germline assignment: CDR1 SGHRS and CDR2 YFSETQ. V was cut by 2 bases and J by 3 bases, with 14 bases left in between. This CDR3 region has 15 residues.

V is TRBV7-2 and J is TRBJ2-5, with a weak D call TRBD1 (7 bases). This CDR3 is built from 14 residues. In germline, CDR1 is SGHTA, CDR2 FQGNSA. Trimming removed 2 bases at V and 4 bases at J, with 11 bases between. CDR3 DNA sequence: TGTGCCAGCAGCTTATCAGGGGGGATAGAGACCCAGTACTTC. This codes for CASSLSGGIETQYF.

The V call is TRBV2, the J call TRBJ2-1; D possibly corresponds to TRBD1 (6 bases). CDR1 and CDR2 from the germline V gene are SNHLY and FYNNEI. CDR3 length: 16 amino acids. V gave up 8 bases and J gave up 7 bases, with 24 bases separating them. CDR3: CASVGYTGWTVNEQFF. The DNA for the CDR3 is TGTGCCAGCGTGGGATATACGGGTTGGACAGTGAATGAGCAGTTCTTC.

The J gene is TRBJ1-4, the V gene TRBV6-1; no reliable D call. Germline CDR1 reads MNHNS; CDR2 reads SASEGT. The CDR3 loop spans 13 amino acids. Deletions cut 2 bases from V and 7 bases from J, with 8 bases between. The CDR3: CASSESPSEKLFF. CDR3 coding DNA: TGTGCCAGCAGTGAATCACCCAGTGAAAAACTGTTTTTT.

The V and J genes are TRBV30 and TRBJ2-7, with TRBD2 matching 11 bases. Germline loops: CDR1 GTSNPN, CDR2 SVGIG (reference sequence). V lost 5 bases and J lost 0; bases outside the gene matches: 6. CDR3 length: 15 amino acids. In nucleotides, the CDR3 is TGTGCCTGGCGAAGACTAGCGGGGAACTCCTACGAGCAGTACTTC. Its protein is CAWRRLAGNSYEQYF.

This chain links TRBV20-1 with TRBJ2-1; D uncertain. Germline V lookup: CDR1 DFQATT, CDR2 SNEGSKA (reference sequence). The CDR3 extends over 15 amino acids. The ends were cut back, 6 bases at V and 0 bases at J, with 15 bases in the middle. The CDR3 sequence is CSAPPPDRSYNEQFF. The CDR3 DNA follows: TGCAGTGCCCCTCCCCCTGACCGCTCCTACAATGAGCAGTTCTTC.

This chain links TRBV12-3 or TRBV12-4 with TRBJ2-5; TRBD2 agrees at 15 bases. With V trimmed by 5 bases and J by 6 bases, 10 bases remained unmatched. The CDR3 totals 17 residues. The CDR3 DNA reads TGTGCCAGCAGTCGGACTAGCGGGGGGGCCTTTCCCAAGACCCAGTACTTC. Translation: CASSRTSGGAFPKTQYF.

V is TRBV29-1 and J is TRBJ1-2; 10 nucleotides align to TRBD1. The trim removed 6 bases at V and 6 bases at J, leaving 10 bases unmatched. The CDR3 is 14 residues long. Germline-derived CDR1 and CDR2 are SQVTM and ANQGSEA. The CDR3 spells CSVDRQGAVDGYTF. CDR3 in DNA: TGCAGCGTAGACCGACAGGGGGCAGTTGATGGCTACACCTTC.

For this clonotype: At one end, the junction sequence differs from germline, possibly due to a read error. This chain uses TRBV7-7 with TRBJ2-3, with TRBD2 matching 9 bases. The germline V gene has CDR1 SSHAT and CDR2 FNYEAQ (reference sequence). The CDR3 totals 16 residues. The CDR3 sequence is CASSRGVAGGTDTQYF. DNA for the CDR3: TGTGCTAGCAGCCGTGGAGTAGCGGGGGGCACAGATACGCAGTATTTT. Full variable domain (rest looked up from reference TRBV7-7 and TRBJ2-3): GAGVSQSPRYKVTKRGQDVTLRCDPISSHATLYWYQQALGQGPEFLTYFNYEAQPDKSGLPSDRFSAERPEGSISTLTIQRTEQRDSAMYRCASSRGVAGGTDTQYFGPGTRLTVL.

The V gene is TRBV28, the J gene TRBJ2-2; 7 bases are a match to TRBD1. The germline V gene has CDR1 MDHEN and CDR2 SYDVKM. This CDR3 is built from 16 residues. Germline trimming cut 7 bases from V and 4 bases from J; bases unmatched to any gene: 12. CDR3 amino acids: CASTSPGTEPTGELFF. The CDR3 nucleotides read TGTGCCAGCACCTCCCCCGGGACAGAACCCACCGGGGAGCTGTTTTTT.

The genes are TRBV20-1 and TRBJ2-1; a weak D match, TRBD2 (5 bases). The CDR3 is made up of 13 amino acids. Germline V gene sequence: CDR1 DFQATT, CDR2 SNEGSKA (reference sequence). Trimming took 6 bases from V and 5 from J, leaving 14 bases between them. The CDR3 loop reads CSAGASNNNEQFF. For the CDR3, the DNA is TGCAGTGCGGGAGCTTCGAACAACAATGAGCAGTTCTTC.

The chain uses TRBV28 and TRBJ1-2; a weak D match, TRBD1 (5 bases). The CDR3 totals 14 residues. Trimming took off 6 bases at V and 3 bases at J, with 14 bases between the two ends. Per the germline V gene, CDR1 is MDHEN and CDR2 is SYDVKM. CDR3 sequence reads: CASSSGLRYYGYTF. The CDR3 nucleotides read TGTGCCAGCAGCTCGGGACTCAGATACTATGGCTACACCTTC.

This clonotype was found many times. The chain links TRBV29-1 to TRBJ1-4, with TRBD1 identical over 9 bases. Losses at the gene ends were 6 bases for V and 8 bases for J; bases not matched to a gene: 4. In germline, CDR1 is SQVTM, CDR2 ANQGSEA. This CDR3 is 12 amino acids long. CDR3 protein: CSVGQGREKLFF. DNA of the CDR3: TGCAGCGTCGGACAGGGGCGAGAAAAACTGTTTTTT.

This clonotype was counted only a few times. The rearrangement uses TRBV19 and TRBJ1-2; 7 bases are shared with TRBD1. The V gene's germline CDR1 is LNHDA and CDR2 SQIVND (reference sequence). V trimming: 10 bases; J trimming: 8 bases; junction bases outside the gene matches: 7. The CDR3 runs to 11 residues. CDR3 amino acids: CATNRGSGYTF. The CDR3 region has the DNA TGTGCCACCAACAGGGGCAGCGGCTACACCTTC.

This clonotype turned up a few times. The chain uses TRBV5-1 and TRBJ2-1; a possible D gene is TRBD2 (6 bases). CDR3 length: 15 residues. With 0 bases removed from V and 4 bases from J, the gap between germline ends came to 11 bases. Germline V gene data show CDR1 as SGHRS and CDR2 as YFSETQ. The CDR3 is CASSLVWGGYNEQFF. CDR3 bases: TGCGCCAGCAGCTTGGTGTGGGGAGGTTACAATGAGCAGTTCTTC.

The CDR3 nucleotides are TGTGCCAGCTATAGCGGGGGGCTATACGAGCAGTACTTC. Translation: CASYSGGLYEQYF. V usage is TRBV28 and J usage is TRBJ2-7, with TRBD2 matching over 10 bases. Trimming cost V 8 bases and J 4 bases; bases outside gene matches: 5. CDR3 length equals 13 residues. Germline-derived CDR1 and CDR2 are MDHEN and SYDVKM.

This clonotype was detected many times. The V call is TRBV7-9, the J call TRBJ2-7, with TRBD1 as a possible D gene (6 bases). This CDR3 is built from 15 residues. Trimming shortened V by 1 base and J by 0 bases, and 10 bases separated the two germline ends. In germline, CDR1 is SEHNR, CDR2 FQNEAQ (reference sequence). The CDR3 nucleotides are TGTGCCAGCAGCTTAGTTGGACAGAGCTCCTACGAGCAGTACTTC. It encodes CASSLVGQSSYEQYF.

This chain connects TRBV27 to TRBJ2-1; TRBD2 matches 8 bases. Unmatched junction bases numbered 9, after V lost 6 bases and J lost 5 bases. The germline CDR1 and CDR2 sequences are MNHEY and SMNVEV (reference sequence). CDR3 length equals 15 residues. CDR3 protein: CASRPRLARNNEQFF. In nucleotides, the CDR3 is TGTGCCAGCAGACCCAGACTAGCGAGAAACAATGAGCAGTTCTTC.

J is TRBJ2-2 and V is TRBV7-2; no clear D gene. The germline V and J ends were trimmed by 1 base and 2 bases, with 8 bases remaining between them. There are 15 residues in the CDR3. Germline V gives CDR1 SGHTA, CDR2 FQGNSA. The CDR3 here is CASSLGPGNTGELFF. CDR3 bases: TGTGCCAGCAGCTTAGGGCCGGGCAACACCGGGGAGCTGTTTTTT.

This rearrangement joins TRBV9 to TRBJ2-2, with TRBD2 identical over 13 bases. Germline values: CDR1 SGDLS, CDR2 YYNGEE. The trim removed 1 base at V and 5 bases at J, leaving 11 bases unmatched. The CDR3 runs to 19 residues. CDR3 nucleotides: TGTGCCAGCAGCGTAAAACCGGGACTAGCGGGGTTTATGACCGGGGAGCTGTTTTTT. Translating gives CASSVKPGLAGFMTGELFF.

The chain has TRBV20-1 and TRBJ1-6; TRBD1 matches 9 bases. The V gene end was trimmed by 6 bases and the J gene end by 6 bases; junction bases not matched to a gene: 6. CDR3 length: 14 residues. CDR1 is DFQATT and CDR2 is SNEGSKA in the germline V gene (reference sequence). CDR3 sequence (DNA): TGCAGTGCCACAACAGGGGGCTTTAATTCACCCCTCCACTTT. Protein: CSATTGGFNSPLHF.

On this clonotype: The junction and the germline gene differ at one end; a read error may be behind it. J is TRBJ2-1 and V is TRBV11-2; TRBD1 or TRBD2 may be the D gene (5 bases each). The CDR3 is 17 amino acids. In germline, CDR1 is SGHAT, CDR2 FQNNGV. CDR3 protein: CASSWGSWDGSSNEQFF. The DNA of the CDR3 is TGTGCCAGCAGTTGGGGGTCCTGGGATGGGTCCTCCAATGAGCAGTTCTTC.

CDR3 loop: CASSTGLAGTTGELFF. CDR3 bases: TGTGCCAGCAGTACCGGACTAGCGGGGACGACCGGGGAGCTGTTTTTT. The V call is TRBV6-5, the J call TRBJ2-2, with 12 bases aligning to TRBD2. The CDR3 spans 16 residues. Losses at the gene ends were 5 bases for V and 5 bases for J; bases not matched to a gene: 6. The germline gives CDR1 MNHEY, CDR2 SVGAGI.

This chain connects TRBV3-1 to TRBJ2-1; a possible D gene is TRBD1 (5 bases). Germline loops: CDR1 LGHDT, CDR2 YNNKEL (reference sequence). CDR3 length equals 16 residues. Trimming removed 0 bases from V and 10 bases from J, with 19 bases in between. CDR3 DNA: TGTGCCAGCAGCCAAGACCCACAGGCGAATGTGGGGGAGCAGTTCTTC. Translated, it gives CASSQDPQANVGEQFF.

The genes are TRBV2 and TRBJ2-5; no clear D. Germline-derived CDR1 and CDR2 are SNHLY and FYNNEI. V lost 8 bases and J 5 bases, leaving 12 bases between the germline ends. The CDR3 runs 12 residues. CDR3 DNA sequence: TGTGCCAGCGAACCTGACGGGGAGACCCAGTACTTC. Encoded protein: CASEPDGETQYF.

This clonotype was seen only a few times. The V gene is TRBV6-5, the J gene TRBJ1-2, with a possible D match to TRBD1 (6 bases). V lost 4 bases, J lost 0 bases, and 12 bases lay in between. Germline V gene lookup returns CDR1 MNHEY and CDR2 SVGAGI. The CDR3 is 15 amino acids. CDR3 sequence: CASSLTRGSNYGYTF. The CDR3 DNA follows: TGTGCCAGCAGTTTGACCAGGGGTTCTAACTATGGCTACACCTTC.

This rearrangement joins TRBV20-1 to TRBJ1-6, with 9 bases aligning to TRBD1. Germline values: CDR1 DFQATT, CDR2 SNEGSKA (reference sequence). The V and J ends lost 6 bases and 7 bases, in that order; junction bases with no gene match: 7. The CDR3 is 14 amino acids. The CDR3 coding sequence is TGCAGTGCCACACAGGGGGCTGGAAATTCACCCCTCCACTTT. Translation gives CSATQGAGNSPLHF.

The genes are TRBV7-9 and TRBJ2-3; 10 nucleotides align to TRBD2. The CDR3 has 17 residues. Germline values: CDR1 SEHNR, CDR2 FQNEAQ (reference sequence). Losses at the gene ends were 3 bases for V and 0 bases for J; bases not matched to a gene: 6. The CDR3 is CASSFGRTSGSTDTQYF. DNA for the CDR3: TGTGCCAGCAGCTTTGGGAGGACTAGCGGCAGCACAGATACGCAGTATTTT.

In this sample, this clonotype turned up a few times. The chain is built from TRBV7-2 and TRBJ2-1; no definite D call. Germline CDR1 and CDR2: SGHTA and FQGNSA. V lost 3 bases, J lost 12 bases, and 12 bases lay in between. CDR3 length: 12 residues. CDR3: CASSFNRAWQFF. DNA for the CDR3: TGTGCCAGCAGCTTCAACAGAGCGTGGCAGTTCTTC.

This chain joins TRBV30 and TRBJ1-2, with D hard to call. The CDR3 covers 11 residues. With 3 bases removed from V and 8 bases from J, the gap between germline ends came to 10 bases. Germline CDR1 and CDR2: GTSNPN and SVGIG (reference sequence). CDR3 DNA sequence: TGTGCCTGGAGCAAAACCGGGGGCTACACCTTC. Translating gives CAWSKTGGYTF.

The CDR3 loop is CSGKGGAGEAFF. CDR3 nucleotide sequence: TGCAGTGGCAAGGGAGGGGCTGGTGAAGCTTTCTTT. The rearrangement links TRBV20-1 to TRBJ1-1; a weak D match, TRBD1 (5 bases). CDR1 DFQATT and CDR2 SNEGSKA come from the germline V gene (reference sequence). The CDR3 runs 12 residues. V lost 7 bases and J lost 7, with 16 bases in between.